Below are 25 T cell receptor beta chains sequenced from a single sample in a study of human T cells and chemical hapten exposure (dated by TCRdb to about 2021). The label giving this sample's time point can be read as: pre-sensitization, week 0. The treatment or condition label, read with the paper, signifies: therapeutic diphenylcyclopropenone sensitization with weekly scalp DPC. The method behind the library was RACE. Data came from a NextSeq 500. In TCRdb, the public reads were trimmed at Q25 with fastp and aligned with MiXCR, with productive beta chains retained. Rows matching on CDR3 protein sequence are summarized as one entry with the most common DNA and genes. Present in this sample are 35,000 to 40,000 distinct CDR3 sequences, about 10% of which were seen just once. The ten top clones hold 5% to 6.5% of the sample. The sample consisted of whole blood, taken in connection with sensitization to the hapten diphenylcyclopropenone (DPC). These receptors were collected from a man aged 30-40 years with alopecia areata. Some clones in this sample may be carry-over from other donors' samples.

CDR3 sequence reads: CSARAIAGGDFNEQFF. Here the CDR3 DNA reads TGCAGTGCTAGAGCAATTGCAGGGGGCGATTTCAATGAGCAGTTCTTC. V usage is TRBV20-1 and J usage is TRBJ2-1; the match to TRBD1 covers 8 bases. There are 16 residues in the CDR3. Germline V gives CDR1 DFQATT, CDR2 SNEGSKA (reference sequence). Germline trimming cut 1 base from V and 6 bases from J; bases unmatched to any gene: 11.

At least ten counts were recorded for this clonotype. The chain links TRBV12-3 or TRBV12-4 to TRBJ2-2; tentatively, D is TRBD1 (6 bases). Between the trimmed V and J ends, which lost 5 bases and 2 bases, there was a span of 12 bases. This CDR3 is built from 15 residues. CDR3 amino acids: CASSTQGTNTGELFF. CDR3 nucleotides: TGTGCCAGCAGTACACAGGGAACTAACACCGGGGAGCTGTTTTTT.

The sample holds many counts of this clonotype. The chain joins TRBV7-2 to TRBJ2-7; D could derive from TRBD1 or TRBD2 (6 bases each). CDR3 length: 13 amino acids. V was pared by 4 bases and J by 7 bases, with 14 bases between. Germline CDR1 and CDR2: SGHTA and FQGNSA. CDR3 coding DNA: TGTGCCAGCAGCTACAAGGGGGGTTTGGAGCAGTACGTC. Its protein is CASSYKGGLEQYV.

The chain is built from TRBV9 and TRBJ1-3; D may be TRBD1 (6 bases). Germline assignment: CDR1 SGDLS and CDR2 YYNGEE. The CDR3 is 16 residues long. Trimming left V 1 base short and J 0 bases short, with 11 bases between. The CDR3 protein is CASSVTTGLSGNTIYF. CDR3 sequence (DNA): TGTGCCAGCAGCGTAACGACAGGACTCTCTGGAAACACCATATATTTT.

This clonotype was found many times. The rearrangement joins TRBV20-1 to TRBJ2-2; D ambiguous. CDR3 length equals 14 residues. The V and J ends lost 2 bases and 1 base respectively, with 8 bases between them. Germline loops: CDR1 DFQATT, CDR2 SNEGSKA (reference sequence). CDR3 amino acids: CSARHLLNTGELFF. The CDR3 DNA reads as TGCAGTGCTAGACACCTCCTGAACACCGGGGAGCTGTTTTTT.

This clonotype has ten or more counts. V gene TRBV6-5 combines with J gene TRBJ2-2; D is unresolved. Germline V gene sequence: CDR1 MNHEY, CDR2 SVGAGI. This CDR3 is built from 13 residues. V was clipped by 0 bases and J by 5 bases, with 4 bases between them. CDR3 nucleotides: TGTGCCAGCAGTTACTCCGGGACCGGGGAGCTGTTTTTT. Translation gives CASSYSGTGELFF.

As for this clonotype: The junction differs from germline at one of its ends, possibly a read error. The chain couples TRBV4-3 to TRBJ2-5; 10 nucleotides align to TRBD2. Germline V gene data show CDR1 as LGHNA and CDR2 as YSLEER. The CDR3 contains 15 residues. The CDR3 DNA reads as TGCACCAGCAGCCAACAAGCGGGGGGGCAAGAGACCCAGTACTTC. This sequence encodes CTSSQQAGGQETQYF.

The sample holds a few counts of this clonotype. V gene TRBV12-3 or TRBV12-4 combines with J gene TRBJ1-2; 9 nucleotides agree with TRBD1. This CDR3 comprises 15 residues. Trimming took 7 bases from V and 4 from J; bases not matched to a gene: 10. The CDR3 protein is CASTVTGGTGYGYTF. CDR3 sequence (DNA): TGTGCCAGCACCGTCACAGGGGGCACGGGCTATGGCTACACCTTC.

In its sample, this clonotype was seen many times. This chain joins TRBV28 and TRBJ2-5; 7 nucleotides match TRBD1. The J segment lost 2 bases and the V segment lost 1 base, leaving 1 base of the junction unmatched. CDR3 length: 14 amino acids. The germline gives CDR1 MDHEN, CDR2 SYDVKM. The CDR3 coding sequence is TGTGCCAGCAGTTTATCAGGGGGACAAGAGACCCAGTACTTC. It translates to CASSLSGGQETQYF.

V is TRBV5-1 and J is TRBJ2-5; D gene uncertain. From germline, CDR1 is SGHRS and CDR2 YFSETQ. The V end lost 3 bases, the J end lost 3 bases, and 9 bases lay between the germline ends. The CDR3 loop spans 13 amino acids. The CDR3: CASSWRPKETQYF. The CDR3 DNA sequence: TGCGCCAGCAGCTGGAGACCTAAAGAGACCCAGTACTTC.

V usage is TRBV7-9 and J usage is TRBJ2-3; a weak D match, TRBD1 (6 bases). Trimming left V 7 bases short and J 1 base short, with 15 bases between. Per the germline V gene, CDR1 is SEHNR and CDR2 is FQNEAQ (reference sequence). The CDR3 covers 15 residues. Written as DNA, the CDR3 is TGTGCCAGCACGACAGGAGACCTCCGCACAGATACGCAGTATTTT. Its protein is CASTTGDLRTDTQYF.

The chain is built from TRBV3-1 and TRBJ2-1; 9 positions agree with TRBD1. This CDR3 is built from 12 residues. Germline V CDR1 and CDR2: LGHDT, YNNKEL (reference sequence). V lost 1 base to trimming and J lost 16 bases; unmatched junction nucleotides: 5. DNA of the CDR3: TGTGCCAGCAGCCAAGTGGACAGGGGTCACTTCTTC. It specifies CASSQVDRGHFF.

This clonotype was seen many times. The rearrangement uses TRBV7-6 and TRBJ2-5; D remains unclear. CDR1 SGHVS and CDR2 FNYEAQ come from the germline V gene. The ends were cut back, 3 bases at V and 1 base at J, with 3 bases in the middle. This CDR3 is built from 12 residues. The CDR3: CASSFPQETQYF. The CDR3 DNA sequence: TGTGCCAGCAGCTTTCCCCAAGAGACCCAGTACTTC.

This clonotype was seen ten or more times. V and J are TRBV18 and TRBJ2-1; D might be TRBD2 (6 bases). The CDR3 totals 13 residues. Trimming shortened V by 3 bases and J by 6 bases, and 9 bases separated the two germline ends. Germline CDR1 KGHSH, CDR2 LQKENI. The CDR3 reads CASSPTTSNEQFF. The CDR3 nucleotides read TGTGCCAGCTCACCTACGACTAGCAATGAGCAGTTCTTC.

This clonotype was seen many times. At one end, the junction sequence differs from germline, possibly due to a read error. CDR3 sequence (DNA): TGCGCCAGCAGCTACGCGGGTTCCGATTCAGCCCTCCACTTT. This sequence encodes CASSYAGSDSALHF. The chain uses TRBV5-1 and TRBJ1-6, with D uncertain. The CDR3 contains 14 residues. The V gene's germline CDR1 is SGHRS and CDR2 YFSETQ.

The sample holds many counts of this clonotype. CDR3 residues: CASCVIGTATDTQYF. CDR3 DNA sequence: TGTGCCAGTTGTGTTATAGGGACAGCTACAGATACGCAGTATTTT. The J gene is TRBJ2-3, the V gene TRBV19; 7 nucleotides line up with TRBD1. CDR1 is LNHDA and CDR2 is SQIVND in the germline V gene (reference sequence). Germline trimming cut 8 bases from V and 3 bases from J; bases unmatched to any gene: 11. The CDR3 contains 15 residues.

This clonotype has at least ten counts. The CDR3 protein is CASSRRLAGNTGELFF. The CDR3 region has the DNA TGTGCCAGCAGCCGGAGACTAGCGGGCAACACCGGGGAGCTGTTTTTT. The genes are TRBV12-3 or TRBV12-4 and TRBJ2-2; 10 bases line up with TRBD2. The J segment lost 2 bases and the V segment lost 6 bases, leaving 6 bases of the junction unmatched. The CDR3 is made up of 16 amino acids.

This clonotype was detected only a few times. The CDR3 nucleotides read TGTGCCAGCAGCCTTAACTACAATGAGCAGTTCTTC. Encoded protein: CASSLNYNEQFF. This chain connects TRBV28 to TRBJ2-1; D gene unclear. Germline CDR1 MDHEN, CDR2 SYDVKM. Between the trimmed V and J ends, which lost 6 bases and 3 bases, there was a span of 6 bases. This CDR3 has 12 residues.

There are many counts of this clonotype. The rearrangement uses TRBV20-1 and TRBJ2-7, with 9 bases lining up with TRBD1. In germline, CDR1 is DFQATT, CDR2 SNEGSKA (reference sequence). J gave up 3 bases and V 6 bases, and 6 bases lay outside the gene matches. The CDR3 contains 13 residues. CDR3 residues: CSAGQGRNYEQYF. CDR3 in DNA: TGCAGTGCCGGACAGGGGCGCAACTACGAGCAGTACTTC.

This sequence joins TRBV18 and TRBJ1-5; D is undetermined. Germline values: CDR1 KGHSH, CDR2 LQKENI. This CDR3 spans 13 amino acids. Trimming cost V 3 bases and J 7 bases, with 10 bases left between them. CDR3 amino acids: CASSPNPGQPQHF. The CDR3, as DNA: TGTGCCAGCTCACCCAATCCTGGGCAGCCCCAGCATTTT. Full variable domain (missing parts from reference TRBV18 and TRBJ1-5): NAGVMQNPRHLVRRRGQEARLRCSPMKGHSHVYWYRQLPEEGLKFMVYLQKENIIDESGMPKERFSAEFPKEGPSILRIQQVVRGDSAAYFCASSPNPGQPQHFGDGTRLSIL.

This clonotype was found a few times. V usage is TRBV5-4 and J usage is TRBJ2-3; TRBD1 is a possible D gene (6 bases). V dropped 1 base and J dropped 4 bases, with 10 bases sitting between them. The length of the CDR3 is 14 residues. The germline V gene encodes CDR1 SGHNT and CDR2 YYREEE (reference sequence). CDR3 in amino acids: CASSLTGQADTQYF. The CDR3 DNA reads as TGTGCCAGCAGCTTGACAGGGCAGGCAGATACGCAGTATTTT.

This clonotype was recorded many times. The chain recombines TRBV30 with TRBJ2-7, with no clear D. The V gene lost 1 base and the J gene lost 2 bases, with 3 bases spanning the gap. CDR1 and CDR2 from the germline V gene are GTSNPN and SVGIG (reference sequence). The CDR3 runs to 11 residues. The CDR3: CAWSEAYEQYV. The CDR3 nucleotides are TGTGCCTGGAGTGAGGCCTACGAGCAGTACGTC.

The CDR3 spells CSVVNLLGHGYTF. CDR3 in DNA: TGCAGCGTTGTAAACCTCCTAGGCCATGGCTACACCTTC. The chain recombines TRBV29-1 with TRBJ1-2; D is unresolved. The CDR3 extends over 13 amino acids. Trimming took 4 bases from V and 6 from J, leaving 15 bases between them. Per germline, CDR1 SQVTM and CDR2 ANQGSEA. Full variable domain (remainder filled in from reference TRBV29-1 and TRBJ1-2): SAVISQKPSRDICQRGTSLTIQCQVDSQVTMMFWYRQQPGQSLTLIATANQGSEATYESGFVIDKFPISRPNLTFSTLTVSNMSPEDSSIYLCSVVNLLGHGYTFGSGTRLTVV.

V is TRBV6-2 or TRBV6-3 and J is TRBJ2-2; 10 bases agree with TRBD1. The CDR3 is made up of 19 amino acids. Germline V gene lookup returns CDR1 MNHEY and CDR2 SVGEGT. V shed 2 bases, J shed 4 bases, and the junction held 13 bases outside the gene matches. The CDR3 sequence is CASSYPKPRQGAPTGELFF. The CDR3 DNA reads TGTGCCAGCAGTTACCCGAAACCACGACAGGGGGCCCCCACCGGGGAGCTGTTTTTT.

This clonotype was observed a few times. This chain connects TRBV20-1 to TRBJ2-5; D gene ambiguous. Germline V lookup: CDR1 DFQATT, CDR2 SNEGSKA (reference sequence). Trimming stripped 7 bases from V and 3 bases from J, with 15 bases between. This CDR3 region has 13 residues. The CDR3, as DNA: TGCAGTGGGATGGACCCCTACGAAGAGACCCAGTACTTC. This encodes CSGMDPYEETQYF.